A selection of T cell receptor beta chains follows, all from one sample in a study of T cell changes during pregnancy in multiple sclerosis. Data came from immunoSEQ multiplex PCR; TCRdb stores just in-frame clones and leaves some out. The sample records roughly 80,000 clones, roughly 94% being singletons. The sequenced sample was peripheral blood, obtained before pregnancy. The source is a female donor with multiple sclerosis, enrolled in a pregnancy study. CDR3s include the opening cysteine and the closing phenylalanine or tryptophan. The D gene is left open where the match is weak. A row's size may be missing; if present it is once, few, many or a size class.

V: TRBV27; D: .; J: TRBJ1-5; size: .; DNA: TGTGCCAGCAGTGCCTTCTGGGGGCTGGGTCAGCCCCAGCATTTT; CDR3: CASSAFWGLGQPQHF
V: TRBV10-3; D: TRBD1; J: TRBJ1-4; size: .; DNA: TGTGCCATCATAAAGGGACAGGGCCACGAAAAACTGTTTTTT; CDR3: CAIIKGQGHEKLFF
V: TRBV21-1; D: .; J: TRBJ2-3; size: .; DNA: TGTGCCAGCAGCAAAGATCTAGCGGGAGCCTCGGATACGCAGTATTTT; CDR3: CASSKDLAGASDTQYF
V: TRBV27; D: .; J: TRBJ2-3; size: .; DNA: TGTGCCAGCAGTTTTAGCTTAGATACGCAGTATTTT; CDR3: CASSFSLDTQYF
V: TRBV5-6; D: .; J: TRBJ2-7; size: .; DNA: TGTGCCAGCAGCTTGGGGTTGGGTAGCAGACGCACCTACGAGCAGTACTTC; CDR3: CASSLGLGSRRTYEQYF
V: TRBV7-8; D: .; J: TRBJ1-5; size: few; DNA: TGTGCCAGCACCCAGGGGAACAGCAATCAGCCCCAGCATTTT; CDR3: CASTQGNSNQPQHF
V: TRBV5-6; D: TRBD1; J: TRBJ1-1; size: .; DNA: TGTGCCAGCAGCCCAAGACGTCGACAGGGGACGGACACTGAAGCTTTCTTT; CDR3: CASSPRRRQGTDTEAFF
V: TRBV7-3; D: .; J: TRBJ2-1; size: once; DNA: TGTGCCAGCAGCTACCTCCCTAGGGAGGAGATCAATGAGCAGTTCTTC; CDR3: CASSYLPREEINEQFF
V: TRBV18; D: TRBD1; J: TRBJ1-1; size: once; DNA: TGTGCCAGCTCACCCCAGGGGGGAGGTACTGAAGCTTTCTTT; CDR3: CASSPQGGGTEAFF
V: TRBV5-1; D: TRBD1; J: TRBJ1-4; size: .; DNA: TGCGCCAGCAGCAAGGGACAGTCGACTAATGAAAAACTGTTTTTT; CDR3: CASSKGQSTNEKLFF
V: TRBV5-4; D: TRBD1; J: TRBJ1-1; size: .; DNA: TGTGCCAGCAGCAGGGGACAGACGAACACTGAAGCTTTCTTT; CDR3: CASSRGQTNTEAFF
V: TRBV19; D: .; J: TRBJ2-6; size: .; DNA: TGTGCCAGCCGACGGACAGCAGCCCCGGGTGGGGCCAACGTCCTGACTTTC; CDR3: CASRRTAAPGGANVLTF
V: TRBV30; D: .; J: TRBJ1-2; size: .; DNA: TGTGCCCGCCGCGAGGACAGACATGGCTACACCTTC; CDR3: CARREDRHGYTF
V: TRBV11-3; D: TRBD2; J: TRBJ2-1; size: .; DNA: TGTGCCAGCAGCAACCACGAGGGACTAGCGGGAGCTGTTGAGCAGTTCTTC; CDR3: CASSNHEGLAGAVEQFF
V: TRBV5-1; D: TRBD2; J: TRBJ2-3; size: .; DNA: TGCGCCAGCACTTGGGGGGGAACAGATACGCAGTATTTT; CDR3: CASTWGGTDTQYF
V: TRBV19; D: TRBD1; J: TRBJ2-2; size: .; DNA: TGTGCCAGTATAAGAACAGGGGGCAACGGGGAGCTGTTTTTT; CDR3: CASIRTGGNGELFF
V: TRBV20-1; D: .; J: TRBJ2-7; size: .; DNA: TGCAGTGCTCAGGAAAGGTACGAGCAGTACTTC; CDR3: CSAQERYEQYF
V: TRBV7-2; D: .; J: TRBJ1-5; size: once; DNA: TGTGCCAGCAGCTTAGTTGGGGGAGGGAATAGCAATCAGCCCCAGCATTTT; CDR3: CASSLVGGGNSNQPQHF
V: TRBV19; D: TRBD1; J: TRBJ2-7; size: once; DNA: TGTGCCAGTAGCAGGGACAGACGATACGAGCAGTACTTC; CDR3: CASSRDRRYEQYF
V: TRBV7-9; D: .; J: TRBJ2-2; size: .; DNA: TGTGCCAGCAGCCCCTATGGCGGCAACCCAAGCCCCGGGGAGCTGTTTTTT; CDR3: CASSPYGGNPSPGELFF
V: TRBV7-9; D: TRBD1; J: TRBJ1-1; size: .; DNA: TGTGCCAGCAGCCTACTAACAGGGGGCTTTGATACTGAAGCTTTCTTT; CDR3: CASSLLTGGFDTEAFF
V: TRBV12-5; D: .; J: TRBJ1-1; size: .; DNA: TGTGCTAGTGGTTTGAAGCCCGAAACTGAAGCTTTCTTT; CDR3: CASGLKPETEAFF
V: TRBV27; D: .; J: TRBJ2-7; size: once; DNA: TGTGCCAGCAAGGGGCACTCCCAGCCCTCCTACGAGCAGTACTTC; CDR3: CASKGHSQPSYEQYF
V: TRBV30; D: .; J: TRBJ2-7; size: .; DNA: TGTGCCTGGAGAACCTTAGGGGCCTACGAGCAGTACTTC; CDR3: CAWRTLGAYEQYF
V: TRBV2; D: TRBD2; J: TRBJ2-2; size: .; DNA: TGTGCCAGCAGCTCCAGCCTAGCGGGAGAGACCGGGGAGCTGTTTTTT; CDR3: CASSSSLAGETGELFF
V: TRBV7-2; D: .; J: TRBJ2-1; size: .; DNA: TGTGCCAGCAGCCCCGGCTCCTACAATGAGCAGTTCTTC; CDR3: CASSPGSYNEQFF
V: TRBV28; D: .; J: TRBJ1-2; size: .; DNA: TGTGCCAGCAGTTTGGAGGGGCGCGGCTATGGCTACACCTTC; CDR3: CASSLEGRGYGYTF
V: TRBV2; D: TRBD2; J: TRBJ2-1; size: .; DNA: TGTGCCAGCAGTGTTCTAGCGGTATACAATGAGCAGTTCTTC; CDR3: CASSVLAVYNEQFF
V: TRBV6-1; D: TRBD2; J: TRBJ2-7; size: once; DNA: TGTGCCAGCACGGGACTAGCGGGAGGAGCCTACGAGCAGTACTTC; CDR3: CASTGLAGGAYEQYF
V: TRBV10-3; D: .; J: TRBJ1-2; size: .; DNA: TGTGCCATCAACACCGGGGGGGTCCGGTCCTATGGCTACACCTTC; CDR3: CAINTGGVRSYGYTF
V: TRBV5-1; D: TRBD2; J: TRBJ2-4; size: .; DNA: TGCGCCAGCAGCCCGGGGGGGGAGGGCATTCAGTACTTC; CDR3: CASSPGGEGIQYF
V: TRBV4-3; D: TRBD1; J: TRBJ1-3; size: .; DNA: TGCGCCAGCAGCCAAGATTCGCAGGGGGCAGGGTCGGGAAACACCATATATTTT; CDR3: CASSQDSQGAGSGNTIYF
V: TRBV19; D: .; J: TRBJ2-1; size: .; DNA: TGTGCCAGTAGTATGAACTTTTACAATGAGCAGTTCTTC; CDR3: CASSMNFYNEQFF
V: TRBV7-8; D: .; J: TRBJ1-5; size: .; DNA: TGTGCCAGCAGCTTAGCCGGGGAGGACGGAGGCAATCAGCCCCAGCATTTT; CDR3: CASSLAGEDGGNQPQHF
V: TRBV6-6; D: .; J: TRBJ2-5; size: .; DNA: TGTGCCAGCGGAGGGTACCAAGAGACCCAGTACTTC; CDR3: CASGGYQETQYF
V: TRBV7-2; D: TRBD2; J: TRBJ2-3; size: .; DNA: TGTGCCAGCAGCTTTATGGGCGCGGGAGTGGGGCGCACAGATACGCAGTATTTT; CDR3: CASSFMGAGVGRTDTQYF
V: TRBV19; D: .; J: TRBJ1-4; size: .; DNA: TGTGCCAGTAGTCAACGTAGAACAACTAATGAAAAACTGTTTTTT; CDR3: CASSQRRTTNEKLFF
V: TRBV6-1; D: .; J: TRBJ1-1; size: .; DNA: TGTGCCAGCAGTGAAGCGGTTGCGGTTGTCTTGAACACTGAAGCTTTCTTT; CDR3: CASSEAVAVVLNTEAFF
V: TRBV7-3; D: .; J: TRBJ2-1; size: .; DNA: TGTGCCAGCAGCTCCGGACGGGGGACTTCTTACAATGAGCAGTTCTTC; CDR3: CASSSGRGTSYNEQFF
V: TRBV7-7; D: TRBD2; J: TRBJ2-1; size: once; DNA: TGTGCTAGCAGCCCTTTCGGAGGCGGGAGCTCCTACAATGAGCAGTTCTTC; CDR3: CASSPFGGGSSYNEQFF
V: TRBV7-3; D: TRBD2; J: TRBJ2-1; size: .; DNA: TGTGCCAGCAGCCCCACGGGACTAGCGGGGGCCTACAATGAGCAGTTCTTC; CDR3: CASSPTGLAGAYNEQFF
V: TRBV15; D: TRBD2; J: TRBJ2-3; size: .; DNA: TGTGCCACCAGCCGATCCGGGACTAGCTTTACAGATACGCAGTATTTT; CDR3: CATSRSGTSFTDTQYF
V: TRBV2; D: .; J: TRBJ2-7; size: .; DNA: TGTGCCAGCAGTGAAGCGGTCCCATTGGAGTCGAGGTGGTACGAGCAGTACTTC; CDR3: CASSEAVPLESRWYEQYF
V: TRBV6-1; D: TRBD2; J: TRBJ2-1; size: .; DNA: TGTGCCAGCAGTCCCCCACTAGCGGGAGGTGAGCAGTTCTTC; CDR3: CASSPPLAGGEQFF
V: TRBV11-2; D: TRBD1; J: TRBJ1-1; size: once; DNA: TGTGCCAGCAGCACACGGACAGGGGGCGTGAGAGCTTTCTTT; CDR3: CASSTRTGGVRAFF
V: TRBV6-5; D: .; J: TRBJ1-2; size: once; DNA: TGTGCCAGCAGTTTGTCACAAACCTATGGCTACACCTTC; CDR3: CASSLSQTYGYTF
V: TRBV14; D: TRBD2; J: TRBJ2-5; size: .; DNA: TGTGCCAGCAGTCCTAGCGGGAGGGGTTCGGAGACCCAGTACTTC; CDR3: CASSPSGRGSETQYF
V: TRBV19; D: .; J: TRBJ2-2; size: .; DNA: TGTGCCAGTAGTATCTGGAGTGACACCGGGGAGCTGTTTTTT; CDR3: CASSIWSDTGELFF
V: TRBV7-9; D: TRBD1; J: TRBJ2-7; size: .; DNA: TGTGCCAGCAGCTTAGACACCGGATTTATGGGACAGGGTGTCCACGAGCAGTACTTC; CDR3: CASSLDTGFMGQGVHEQYF
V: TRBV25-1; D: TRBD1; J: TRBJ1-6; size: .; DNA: TGTGCCAGCAGTGAATTGACAGGGAGAGGATCACCCCTCCACTTT; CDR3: CASSELTGRGSPLHF
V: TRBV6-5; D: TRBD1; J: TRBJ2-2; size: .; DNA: TGTGCCAGCAGCTACAGGGGGCTAAACACCGGGGAGCTGTTTTTT; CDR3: CASSYRGLNTGELFF